A selection of T cell receptor beta chains follows, all from one sample in a study of response to subunit inactivated influenza vaccine. A single record per CDR3 protein comes from TCRdb applying MiXCR to the RT-PCR reads. The sample includes 650,000 to 800,000 distinct CDR3 sequences, 11% to 15% seen only once; the top ten take 5.5% to 7%. Here the sequenced sample was PBMCs from blood, taken 14 to 15 days before vaccination. These receptor sequences come from a man between 45 and 60 years old who received an inactivated influenza vaccine. The CDR3 runs from the conserved cysteine through the conserved F or W. D genes are given only for firm matches. Rows give clone size only sometimes, using once, few, many, or a class for an expanded clone.

v_call	clone_size	d_call	j_call	cdr3_nt	cdr3_aa
TRBV4-3	many	NA	TRBJ2-5	TGCGCCAGCAGCCAATTGCGGGGCGTTCAAGAGACCCAGTACTTC	CASSQLRGVQETQYF
TRBV12-3/TRBV12-4	NA	NA	TRBJ2-3	TGTGCCAGCAGCCGACCGTCGGCCGGTAGGCGGTATACGCAGTATTTT	CASSRPSAGRRYTQYF
TRBV6-5	few	TRBD2	TRBJ2-1	TGTGCCAGCAGTTTTTTTGGGGGGGACTACCTTGGCAATGAGCAGTTCTTC	CASSFFGGDYLGNEQFF
TRBV9	NA	TRBD2	TRBJ2-2	TGTGCCAGCAGCGCCGGACTAGCGGGATCAAACACCGGGGAGCTGTTTTTT	CASSAGLAGSNTGELFF
TRBV7-2	NA	TRBD2	TRBJ2-5	TGTGCCAGCAGCTTAAGATGGGGGACTAGCGGGACTGAGACCCAGTACTTC	CASSLRWGTSGTETQYF
TRBV5-1	few	NA	TRBJ1-1	TGCGCCAGCAGCTTATGGGGGGAGAACACTGAAGCTTTCTTT	CASSLWGENTEAFF
TRBV20-1	many	TRBD1	TRBJ2-3	TGCAGTGCTAGAGACGTCGAGCGGACAGGGCTTACAGATACGCAGTATTTT	CSARDVERTGLTDTQYF
TRBV5-6	few	TRBD1	TRBJ1-2	TGTGCCAGCAGCCCAGGGGGCGCGGTTTATGGCTACACCTTC	CASSPGGAVYGYTF
TRBV29-1	NA	NA	TRBJ1-1	TGCAGCGTTGTAGGGGGACGGGGAACCTTGAACACTGAAGCTTTCTTT	CSVVGGRGTLNTEAFF
TRBV15	NA	NA	TRBJ2-6	TGTGCCACCAGATCATCGAGGGGGTTTGGGGCCAACGTCCTGACTTTC	CATRSSRGFGANVLTF
TRBV10-3	many	TRBD2	TRBJ2-1	TGTGCCATCAGTGGGAATAGCGGGAGAGAGATCGGTGAGCAGTTCTTC	CAISGNSGREIGEQFF
TRBV4-1	NA	NA	TRBJ1-2	TGCGCCAGCAGCTCAAGCCTTACAATAAACTATGGCTACACCTTC	CASSSSLTINYGYTF
TRBV12-5	NA	NA	TRBJ2-7	TGTGCTAGTGGTTTGCTCTGGTACGAGCAGTACTTC	CASGLLWYEQYF
TRBV9	many	TRBD1	TRBJ2-5	TGTGCCAGCAGCGCTGGGACAGGGTACCAAGAGACCCAGTACTTC	CASSAGTGYQETQYF
TRBV10-3	NA	NA	TRBJ2-7	TGTGCCATCAGTGACCCAAAAGGGGTCGAGCAGTACTTC	CAISDPKGVEQYF
TRBV3-1	few	NA	TRBJ1-4	TGTGCCAGCAGCCAAATGGCCACAAAGGAAAAACTGTTTTTT	CASSQMATKEKLFF
TRBV7-2	NA	TRBD2	TRBJ2-1	TGTGCCAGCAGCTCAAGGACTAGCGGTTACAATGAGCAGTTCTTC	CASSSRTSGYNEQFF
TRBV4-2	NA	NA	TRBJ2-1	TGTGCCAGCAGCCAAGATAAGGTGGGACCCTACAATGAGCAGTTCTTC	CASSQDKVGPYNEQFF
TRBV6-5	few	NA	TRBJ2-7	TGTGCCAGCAGTTACATGGCTGGCCCCTACGAGCAGTACTTC	CASSYMAGPYEQYF
TRBV6-2/TRBV6-3	once	NA	TRBJ1-1	TGTGCCAGCAGTTACTCCGCTAGCAGAGAAGCTTTCTTT	CASSYSASREAFF
TRBV6-2/TRBV6-3	NA	NA	TRBJ2-3	TGTGCCAGCAATTATGCTAAGGGGGTCCTTGGCACAGATACGCAGTATTTT	CASNYAKGVLGTDTQYF
TRBV2	NA	TRBD1	TRBJ1-1	TGTGCCAGCAGAATATCGGGACAGTTGAACACTGAAGCTTTCTTT	CASRISGQLNTEAFF
TRBV7-8	few	TRBD2	TRBJ2-1	TGTGCCAGCAGCTCCGACAGACTAGCGGGAGAGTCCTACAATGAGCAGTTCTTC	CASSSDRLAGESYNEQFF
TRBV7-2	NA	TRBD2	TRBJ2-5	TGTGCCAGCAGATCGGGGCAATCCGGGGGGGCTTTTGAGACCCAGTACTTC	CASRSGQSGGAFETQYF
TRBV2	many	NA	TRBJ2-1	TGTGCCAGCAGGTGGGGGGACTCCTACAATGAGCAGTTCTTC	CASRWGDSYNEQFF
TRBV3-1	few	NA	TRBJ2-4	TGTGCCAGCAGCCGAGCCGGGTCTGGAGGAAACATTCAGTACTTC	CASSRAGSGGNIQYF
TRBV5-1	many	NA	TRBJ2-4	TGCGCCAGCAGCACCATACCCGGGATAGCCAAAAACATTCAGTACTTC	CASSTIPGIAKNIQYF
TRBV29-1	few	TRBD2	TRBJ2-1	TGCAGCGTGAGACTAGCGGGAGCTCTAGAGCAGTTCTTC	CSVRLAGALEQFF
TRBV29-1	NA	NA	TRBJ2-5	TGCAGCGTTGAAAGAAGGGAACAAGAGACCCAGTACTTC	CSVERREQETQYF